The 28 T cell receptor beta chains presented below share a single source sample, sequenced in a study of human T cells and chemical hapten exposure. TCRdb passed the RACE reads through MiXCR, listing each CDR3 protein once. The sample includes more than 90,000 distinct CDR3 sequences, about 10% of them seen just once. Time point: patch test 1, 2 weeks after DPC sensitization. Documented treatment: therapeutic diphenylcyclopropenone sensitization with weekly scalp DPC. This material consisted of whole blood, taken in connection with sensitization to the hapten diphenylcyclopropenone (DPC). The receptors shown here come from a man aged 40-55 years with alopecia areata. Some clones in this sample may be carry-over from other donors' samples.

This clonotype occurred a few times. V usage is TRBV20-1 and J usage is TRBJ2-1; 14 bases match TRBD2. With V trimmed by 1 base and J by 8 bases, 13 bases remained unmatched. Looked up from germline, CDR1 is DFQATT and CDR2 is SNEGSKA (reference sequence). The CDR3 sequence is 18 residues long. CDR3 in DNA: TGCAGTGCTAGAGTCGCCGGGGCGACTAGCGGGAGGGGTTATGAGCAGTTCTTC. It translates to CSARVAGATSGRGYEQFF.

The CDR3 region is CSARNPSSVEQYV. CDR3 DNA: TGCAGTGCTAGGAACCCAAGCAGTGTGGAGCAGTACGTC. The chain has TRBV20-1 and TRBJ2-7; no firm D call. V lost 3 bases, J lost 7 bases, and 16 bases lay in between. Germline assignment: CDR1 DFQATT and CDR2 SNEGSKA (reference sequence). This CDR3 region has 13 residues.

This clonotype was seen only a few times. The chain recombines TRBV6-2 or TRBV6-3 with TRBJ2-3; 11 bases fit TRBD2. CDR1 is MNHEY and CDR2 is SVGEGT in the germline V gene. J was trimmed by 3 bases and V by 8 bases; bases with no gene match: 10. This CDR3 is 16 amino acids long. The CDR3 region is CASRRLAGGLTDTQYF. CDR3 DNA sequence: TGTGCCAGCCGACGGCTAGCGGGAGGACTGACAGATACGCAGTATTTT.

V gene TRBV7-3 combines with J gene TRBJ1-1; TRBD1 might be the D (5 bases). Germline lookup yields CDR1 SGHTA and CDR2 FQGTGA. This CDR3 has 15 amino acids. Trimming stripped 5 bases from V and 5 bases from J, with 18 bases between. The CDR3 loop is CASSPSGQPGTEAFF. Here the CDR3 DNA reads TGTGCCAGCAGCCCATCAGGGCAACCGGGGACTGAAGCTTTCTTT.

The chain recombines TRBV4-1 with TRBJ2-1, with TRBD2 matching over 12 bases. The CDR3 contains 15 residues. The germline V gene has CDR1 MGHRA and CDR2 YSYEKL. The V segment lost 8 bases and the J segment 9 bases; nucleotides outside the gene matches: 11. This chain's CDR3 is CASQETSGSLGEQFF. The CDR3, as DNA: TGCGCCAGCCAAGAGACTAGCGGGAGTTTGGGTGAGCAGTTCTTC.

The chain employs TRBV12-1 and TRBJ2-7; the D segment call TRBD1 is taken from the table without a DNA check. TRBV12-1 has pseudogene status. The CDR3 length is 16 residues. Here the CDR3 reads CASSFERGQGTPEQYV. The CDR3 region has the DNA TGTGCCAGCAGCTTTGAAAGAGGACAGGGAACTCCCGAGCAGTACGTC.

The chain has TRBV19 and TRBJ1-2; 9 bases are a match to TRBD1. The CDR3 loop spans 16 amino acids. Germline lookup yields CDR1 LNHDA and CDR2 SQIVND (reference sequence). With 5 bases clipped from V and 8 bases from J, the junction kept 15 bases outside the gene matches. CDR3: CASSATQGAAGGGYTF. The CDR3 nucleotides are TGTGCCAGTAGTGCCACACAGGGGGCCGCCGGTGGAGGCTACACCTTC.

This clonotype was counted at least ten times. This sequence joins TRBV18 and TRBJ1-2; unclear D gene. The CDR3 runs 15 residues. Trimming removed 2 bases from V and 6 bases from J, with 16 bases in between. CDR1 and CDR2 from the germline V gene are KGHSH and LQKENI. The CDR3 reads CASSPGRGLRNGYTF. CDR3 bases: TGTGCCAGCTCACCAGGGCGGGGTCTCAGGAATGGCTACACCTTC.

This clonotype was found a few times. The chain couples TRBV20-1 to TRBJ2-7; D gene unclear. Germline V gene data show CDR1 as DFQATT and CDR2 as SNEGSKA (reference sequence). The V gene lost 0 bases and the J gene lost 0 bases, with 9 bases spanning the gap. The CDR3 is 14 residues long. This CDR3 reads CSARDAASSYEQYV. As DNA, the CDR3 is TGCAGTGCTAGAGATGCGGCGAGCTCCTACGAGCAGTACGTC.

This clonotype was detected only a few times. The V call is TRBV6-5, the J call TRBJ1-3, with 8 bases lining up with TRBD1. The CDR3 consists of 15 residues. V gave up 6 bases and J gave up 2 bases; unmatched junction bases: 6. Germline lookup yields CDR1 MNHEY and CDR2 SVGAGI. CDR3 region: CASSSGQATGNTIYF. CDR3 nucleotide sequence: TGTGCCAGCAGCTCGGGACAGGCGACTGGAAACACCATATATTTT.

The rearrangement links TRBV18 to TRBJ2-7; 12 bases agree with TRBD2. The CDR3 sequence is 18 residues long. V lost 3 bases and J lost 2; bases outside the gene matches: 11. Germline V gene data show CDR1 as KGHSH and CDR2 as LQKENI. CDR3 loop: CASSPLPPSGRDPYEQYF. The CDR3 coding sequence is TGTGCCAGCTCACCCCTACCGCCTAGCGGGAGGGATCCCTACGAGCAGTACTTC. The full variable domain, its missing parts supplied by reference TRBV18 and TRBJ2-7, is NAGVMQNPRHLVRRRGQEARLRCSPMKGHSHVYWYRQLPEEGLKFMVYLQKENIIDESGMPKERFSAEFPKEGPSILRIQQVVRGDSAAYFCASSPLPPSGRDPYEQYFGPGTRLTVT.

The gene calls are TRBV20-1 and TRBJ2-7; no clear D. This CDR3 has 14 amino acids. Trimming cost V 0 bases and J 0 bases, with 9 bases left between them. In germline, CDR1 is DFQATT, CDR2 SNEGSKA (reference sequence). CDR3 protein: CSARESSASYEQYF. The CDR3 DNA is TGCAGTGCTAGAGAGTCGTCTGCCTCCTACGAGCAGTACTTC.

This chain uses TRBV7-9 with TRBJ1-1; D may be TRBD1 (5 bases). CDR1 and CDR2 from the germline V gene are SEHNR and FQNEAQ (reference sequence). There are 16 residues in the CDR3. The V gene lost 4 bases and the J gene lost 0 bases, with 15 bases spanning the gap. CDR3 nucleotide sequence: TGTGCCAGCAGCTCCTCCAGACAGCAATTGAACACTGAAGCTTTCTTT. It codes for CASSSSRQQLNTEAFF. The entire variable domain, with the rest obtained from reference TRBV7-9 and TRBJ1-1, is as follows: DTGVSQNPRHKITKRGQNVTFRCDPISEHNRLYWYRQTLGQGPEFLTYFQNEAQLEKSRLLSDRFSAERPKGSFSTLEIQRTEQGDSAMYLCASSSSRQQLNTEAFFGQGTRLTVV.

The genes are TRBV11-2 and TRBJ1-2, with D uncertain. This CDR3 spans 13 amino acids. Germline CDR1 is SGHAT and CDR2 is FQNNGV. V lost 3 bases, J lost 2 bases, and 7 bases lay in between. The CDR3 DNA reads TGTGCCAGCAGCTTTGAACCGAACTATGGCTACACCTTC. It is translated as CASSFEPNYGYTF.

The gene calls are TRBV7-9 and TRBJ2-7, with a weak D call TRBD1 (6 bases). The CDR3 has 15 amino acids. CDR1 is SEHNR, CDR2 FQNEAQ, per germline (reference sequence). The V end lost 1 base, the J end lost 2 bases, and 12 bases lay between the germline ends. CDR3 bases: TGTGCCAGCAGCTTAGGTCAGGGGCAACCCTACGAGCAGTACGTC. It is translated as CASSLGQGQPYEQYV.

The chain has TRBV5-4 and TRBJ2-3; TRBD2 matches 14 bases. J gave up 7 bases and V 4 bases, and 8 bases lay outside the gene matches. Looked up from germline, CDR1 is SGHNT and CDR2 is YYREEE (reference sequence). This CDR3 is 16 amino acids long. Here the CDR3 reads CASSEGLAGVENTQYF. The DNA for the CDR3 is TGTGCCAGCAGCGAGGGACTAGCGGGAGTGGAAAATACGCAGTATTTT.

The chain links TRBV5-6 to TRBJ1-2, with 9 positions matching TRBD1. The J segment lost 5 bases and the V segment lost 5 bases, leaving 10 bases of the junction unmatched. The CDR3 runs to 15 residues. Germline V CDR1 and CDR2: SGHDT, YYEEEE. This CDR3 reads CASSLEPGQGYGYTF. The DNA of the CDR3 is TGTGCCAGCAGTCTTGAACCGGGACAGGGATATGGCTACACCTTC.

The chain is built from TRBV9 and TRBJ1-2; no definite D call. CDR3 size: 15 residues. Looked up from germline, CDR1 is SGDLS and CDR2 is YYNGEE. Trimming stripped 2 bases from V and 2 bases from J, with 13 bases between. The DNA for the CDR3 is TGTGCCAGCAGCGTGGCTCAGACTGGGAACTATGGCTACACCTTC. Translated, it gives CASSVAQTGNYGYTF.

This rearrangement joins TRBV4-3 to TRBJ2-1; the D is unclear. The CDR3 runs to 15 residues. Deletions cut 1 base from V and 8 bases from J, with 15 bases between. Germline V gives CDR1 LGHNA, CDR2 YSLEER. The CDR3 DNA reads as TGCGCCAGCAGCCAAGCCCAACTAATCACCCATGAGCAGTTCTTC. This gives the protein CASSQAQLITHEQFF.

This clonotype showed up just a few times. This chain links TRBV7-2 with TRBJ2-5; 7 bases map to TRBD1. The J segment lost 1 base and the V segment lost 5 bases, leaving 4 bases of the junction unmatched. This CDR3 comprises 14 residues. Germline lookup yields CDR1 SGHTA and CDR2 FQGNSA. CDR3 DNA: TGTGCCAGCAGCACCGGGACAGCCCAAGAGACCCAGTACTTC. It codes for CASSTGTAQETQYF. The complete variable domain, with remaining parts taken from reference TRBV7-2 and TRBJ2-5, reads GAGVSQSPSNKVTEKGKDVELRCDPISGHTALYWYRQSLGQGLEFLIYFQGNSAPDKSGLPSDRFSAERTGGSVSTLTIQRTQQEDSAVYLCASSTGTAQETQYFGPGTRLLVL.

The rearrangement uses TRBV7-8 and TRBJ2-1, with 8 bases lining up with TRBD2. The CDR3 sequence is 16 residues long. The V gene's germline CDR1 is SGHVS and CDR2 FQNEAQ. The trim removed 1 base at V and 2 bases at J, leaving 4 bases unmatched. CDR3 protein: CASSLVAGGAYNEQFF. Written as DNA, the CDR3 is TGTGCCAGCAGCTTAGTTGCGGGAGGAGCCTACAATGAGCAGTTCTTC.

This clonotype was observed a few times. The chain recombines TRBV7-2 with TRBJ2-2; D is uncertain. CDR1 SGHTA and CDR2 FQGNSA come from the germline V gene. Trimming pared 5 bases from V and 3 bases from J, leaving 4 bases between. The CDR3 runs 12 residues. The CDR3 coding sequence is TGTGCCAGCAGCCGTGACACCGGGGAGCTGTTTTTT. It is translated as CASSRDTGELFF.

Here the CDR3 reads CASSVGAGVNQPQHF. CDR3 bases: TGTGCCAGCAGCGTAGGAGCCGGGGTCAATCAGCCCCAGCATTTT. This rearrangement joins TRBV9 to TRBJ1-5; D call uncertain. The CDR3 runs 15 residues. The germline gives CDR1 SGDLS, CDR2 YYNGEE. V was cut by 0 bases and J by 3 bases, with 10 bases left in between.

On this clonotype itself: The junction departs from germline at one end; a sequencing error may be responsible. V and J are TRBV7-2 and TRBJ2-3; 13 nucleotides line up with TRBD2. CDR3 size: 14 residues. Germline CDR1 is SGHTA and CDR2 is FQGNSA. CDR3 region: CASSPGTSGTAGAF. CDR3 DNA sequence: TGTGCCAGCAGCCCCGGGACTAGCGGGACCGCAGGGGCCTTT. Full variable domain (remainder filled in from reference TRBV7-2 and TRBJ2-3): GAGVSQSPSNKVTEKGKDVELRCDPISGHTALYWYRQSLGQGLEFLIYFQGNSAPDKSGLPSDRFSAERTGGSVSTLTIQRTQQEDSAVYLCASSPGTSGTAGAFGPGTRLTVL.

This clonotype was recorded at least ten times. The chain is built from TRBV20-1 and TRBJ2-3; 9 bases are a match to TRBD2. CDR1 and CDR2 from the germline V gene are DFQATT and SNEGSKA (reference sequence). Trimming at V came to 4 bases and at J to 2 bases, leaving 7 bases not matched to a gene. There are 15 residues in the CDR3. The CDR3 protein is CSAIHSGGLTDTQYF. In nucleotides, the CDR3 is TGCAGTGCTATCCATAGCGGGGGCCTCACAGATACGCAGTATTTT.

The rearrangement joins TRBV9 to TRBJ2-6; tentatively, D is TRBD2 (6 bases). Trimming removed 0 bases from V and 0 bases from J, with 13 bases in between. Germline values: CDR1 SGDLS, CDR2 YYNGEE. The CDR3 is 18 amino acids. As DNA, the CDR3 is TGTGCCAGCAGCGTAGTGGGACTCACAACCTCTGGGGCCAACGTCCTGACTTTC. This codes for CASSVVGLTTSGANVLTF. Full variable domain (remainder filled in from reference TRBV9 and TRBJ2-6): DSGVTQTPKHLITATGQRVTLRCSPRSGDLSVYWYQQSLDQGLQFLIQYYNGEERAKGNILERFSAQQFPDLHSELNLSSLELGDSALYFCASSVVGLTTSGANVLTFGAGSRLTVL.

This clonotype was counted many times. This sequence joins TRBV6-2 or TRBV6-3 and TRBJ2-3; D not certain. The germline V gene has CDR1 MNHEY and CDR2 SVGEGT. There are 11 residues in the CDR3. Trimming pared 5 bases from V and 4 bases from J, leaving 4 bases between. CDR3: CASSGSDTQYF. CDR3 nucleotide sequence: TGTGCCAGCAGTGGTTCAGATACGCAGTATTTT.

V gene TRBV29-1 combines with J gene TRBJ2-3; possibly TRBD1 for D (6 bases). Germline CDR1 is SQVTM and CDR2 is ANQGSEA. This CDR3 has 13 amino acids. The V gene lost 6 bases and the J gene lost 0 bases, with 10 bases spanning the gap. CDR3 DNA: TGCAGCGTGGACAGAGAAAGCACAGATACGCAGTATTTT. The encoded protein is CSVDRESTDTQYF.